Below are 31 T cell receptor beta chains sequenced from a single sample in a study of cytomegalovirus exposure and HLA in healthy donors (dated by TCRdb to the late 2010s). Library method: the immunoSEQ multiplex PCR assay. Entries here come from immuneACCESS through TCRdb and include only in-frame sequences with V and J called. Some clones fail to appear in such tables; in the studies checked, an unresolved V gene covers under half of the shortfall, and the cause of the remainder is unknown. In all, the sample holds about 57,000 clones, and more than 70% of those were seen once. Of the sample, roughly 1.2% falls within the top ten clones. Sequencing was done on a sample of PBMCs. These receptor sequences come from a woman aged 18-29 years in good health and CMV-seronegative.

The chain is built from TRBV5-6 and TRBJ1-3; 10 positions agree with TRBD1. Germline V gene lookup returns CDR1 SGHDT and CDR2 YYEEEE. This CDR3 region has 15 residues. Germline trimming cut 3 bases from V and 4 bases from J; bases unmatched to any gene: 4. The CDR3 DNA reads as TGTGCCAGCAGCTCGGACAGGGGGGGCGGAAACACCATATATTTT. Protein product: CASSSDRGGGNTIYF.

This clone has a single count. This rearrangement joins TRBV19 to TRBJ2-1, with TRBD1 matching over 10 bases. V shed 0 bases, J shed 0 bases, and the junction held 5 bases outside the gene matches. The CDR3 has 18 amino acids. Germline loops: CDR1 LNHDA, CDR2 SQIVND (reference sequence). CDR3 sequence (DNA): TGTGCCAGTAGTATAGATCTGGACAGGGGGAGCTCCTACAATGAGCAGTTCTTC. The encoded protein is CASSIDLDRGSSYNEQFF.

The chain joins TRBV28 to TRBJ1-2; the D is unclear. The germline CDR1 and CDR2 sequences are MDHEN and SYDVKM. CDR3 length: 13 residues. V was cut by 5 bases and J by 4 bases, with 11 bases left in between. CDR3 sequence reads: CASSQDTSYGYTF. In nucleotides, the CDR3 is TGTGCCAGCAGTCAAGACACGAGCTATGGCTACACCTTC.

The CDR3 loop is CASSYGPGVREKLFF. The CDR3 coding sequence is TGTGCCAGCAGTTACGGGCCCGGGGTGAGGGAAAAACTGTTTTTT. The rearrangement joins TRBV6-5 to TRBJ1-4; no clear D gene. The V end lost 2 bases, the J end lost 8 bases, and 15 bases lay between the germline ends. Germline loops: CDR1 MNHEY, CDR2 SVGAGI. This CDR3 has 15 amino acids.

V and J are TRBV6-1 and TRBJ1-1; the D is unclear. V lost 7 bases and J lost 4, with 10 bases in between. This CDR3 is 12 amino acids long. Germline CDR1 and CDR2: MNHNS and SASEGT. CDR3 in amino acids: CASMEGATEAFF. DNA for the CDR3: TGTGCCAGCATGGAGGGTGCCACTGAAGCTTTCTTT.

This chain joins TRBV28 and TRBJ2-7, with D maybe TRBD1 (5 bases). The CDR3 contains 14 residues. Deletions cut 6 bases from V and 7 bases from J, with 19 bases between. CDR1 is MDHEN and CDR2 is SYDVKM in the germline V gene. The CDR3 DNA reads as TGTGCCAGCAGCCTCTCCAGGGTCCCTCGGGAGCAGTACTTC. As protein: CASSLSRVPREQYF. The full variable domain, its missing parts supplied by reference TRBV28 and TRBJ2-7, is DVKVTQSSRYLVKRTGEKVFLECVQDMDHENMFWYRQDPGLGLRLIYFSYDVKMKEKGDIPEGYSVSREKKERFSLILESASTNQTSMYLCASSLSRVPREQYFGPGTRLTVT.

The chain has TRBV6-6 and TRBJ2-4; perhaps TRBD1 as D (6 bases). Germline values: CDR1 MNHNY, CDR2 SVGAGI (reference sequence). V was pared by 0 bases and J by 6 bases, with 15 bases between. This CDR3 is 16 amino acids long. The CDR3 coding sequence is TGTGCCAGCAGTTACTCGACAGGCTATGTAACAAACATTCAGTACTTC. This gives the protein CASSYSTGYVTNIQYF.

The gene calls are TRBV7-6 and TRBJ2-1; possible D gene TRBD2, 6 bases. CDR1 is SGHVS, CDR2 FNYEAQ, per germline. The CDR3 covers 13 residues. Trimming stripped 1 base from V and 11 bases from J, with 12 bases between. The CDR3: CASSLEWAGKQFF. CDR3 DNA: TGTGCCAGCAGCTTAGAATGGGCGGGGAAGCAGTTCTTC.

This chain links TRBV5-1 with TRBJ2-1; 13 positions match TRBD2. The CDR3 sequence is 16 residues long. Trimming took 3 bases from V and 4 from J; bases not matched to a gene: 4. Germline CDR1 SGHRS, CDR2 YFSETQ. The CDR3 sequence: CASSWTSGRGYNEQFF. For the CDR3, the DNA is TGCGCCAGCAGCTGGACTAGCGGGAGAGGTTACAATGAGCAGTTCTTC.

In its sample, this clone was seen once. The chain couples TRBV5-1 to TRBJ2-3; 13 bases map to TRBD2. Germline CDR1 is SGHRS and CDR2 is YFSETQ. The V segment lost 3 bases and the J segment 5 bases; nucleotides outside the gene matches: 15. The CDR3 spans 19 residues. CDR3 amino acids: CASSSGYWTSGGRKDTQYF. The CDR3 DNA is TGCGCCAGCAGCTCGGGTTATTGGACTAGCGGGGGACGGAAAGATACGCAGTATTTT. Full variable domain (outside the CDR3, taken from reference TRBV5-1 and TRBJ2-3): KAGVTQTPRYLIKTRGQQVTLSCSPISGHRSVSWYQQTPGQGLQFLFEYFSETQRNKGNFPGRFSGRQFSNSRSEMNVSTLELGDSALYLCASSSGYWTSGGRKDTQYFGPGTRLTVL.

The gene calls are TRBV10-1 and TRBJ1-1; possible D gene TRBD1, 6 bases. CDR1 is WNHNN and CDR2 is SYGVQD in the germline V gene (reference sequence). Between the trimmed V and J ends, which lost 6 bases and 1 base, there was a span of 9 bases. This CDR3 is built from 13 residues. Written as DNA, the CDR3 is TGCGCCAGCAGGGACAGAGCGAACACTGAAGCTTTCTTT. This translates into CASRDRANTEAFF.

The CDR3 is CASSWGTGHYYEQYF. The CDR3 region has the DNA TGCGCCAGCAGCTGGGGGACAGGGCATTACTACGAGCAGTACTTC. V and J are TRBV5-1 and TRBJ2-7; TRBD1 matches 9 bases. Germline lookup yields CDR1 SGHRS and CDR2 YFSETQ. The CDR3 is 15 residues long. V dropped 3 bases and J dropped 3; count of bases not matched to a gene: 7. Full variable domain (missing parts from reference TRBV5-1 and TRBJ2-7): KAGVTQTPRYLIKTRGQQVTLSCSPISGHRSVSWYQQTPGQGLQFLFEYFSETQRNKGNFPGRFSGRQFSNSRSEMNVSTLELGDSALYLCASSWGTGHYYEQYFGPGTRLTVT.

The rearrangement joins TRBV2 to TRBJ2-5, with 12 bases aligning to TRBD2. The CDR3 extends over 16 amino acids. The trim removed 4 bases at V and 1 base at J, leaving 4 bases unmatched. From germline, CDR1 is SNHLY and CDR2 FYNNEI. For the CDR3, the DNA is TGTGCCAGCAGTGGGCTAGCGGGAGGGTCCCAAGAGACCCAGTACTTC. Translation: CASSGLAGGSQETQYF.

This clone was observed a few times. This sequence joins TRBV6-6 and TRBJ1-6, with D hard to call. The CDR3 runs to 14 residues. V lost 5 bases to trimming and J lost 4 bases, with 9 bases between them. Looked up from germline, CDR1 is MNHNY and CDR2 is SVGAGI (reference sequence). CDR3 nucleotide sequence: TGTGCCAGCAGTCCGACGGGTTATAATTCACCCCTCCACTTT. This gives the protein CASSPTGYNSPLHF.

Here the CDR3 DNA reads TGCGCCAGCAGCCAAGGGGCAGGGGAGTTGGGGAGCAATCAGCCCCAGCATTTT. Translated, it gives CASSQGAGELGSNQPQHF. The chain carries TRBV4-1 and TRBJ1-5; maybe TRBD1 (6 bases). The CDR3 length is 18 residues. Germline-derived CDR1 and CDR2 are MGHRA and YSYEKL. V gave up 1 base and J gave up 1 base, with 17 bases separating them.

This chain uses TRBV28 with TRBJ1-4, with D perhaps TRBD1 (5 bases). Germline loops: CDR1 MDHEN, CDR2 SYDVKM. The V end was cut by 6 bases, the J end by 8 bases, with 13 bases between. The length of the CDR3 is 13 residues. In DNA form, the CDR3 reads TGTGCCAGCAGCGGGGGTGTGAGGGAAAAACTGTTTTTT. This gives the protein CASSGGVREKLFF.

The genes are TRBV10-3 and TRBJ2-6; D might be TRBD2 (7 bases). CDR1 is ENHRY, CDR2 SYGVKD, per germline. CDR3 length: 16 residues. Between the trimmed V and J ends, which lost 3 bases and 1 base, there was a span of 10 bases. This CDR3 is CAISDGGASGANVLTF. CDR3 nucleotide sequence: TGTGCCATCAGTGATGGGGGGGCGTCTGGGGCCAACGTCCTGACTTTC.

The V call is TRBV6-6, the J call TRBJ2-1; 9 bases map to TRBD2. Unmatched junction bases numbered 3, after V lost 6 bases and J lost 3 bases. The CDR3 sequence is 14 residues long. Germline V gives CDR1 MNHNY, CDR2 SVGAGI (reference sequence). The CDR3 region has the DNA TGTGCCAGCAGGGTAGCGGGGGACTACAATGAGCAGTTCTTC. Translated: CASRVAGDYNEQFF.

The genes are TRBV28 and TRBJ1-4, with 9 bases matching TRBD1. This CDR3 region has 14 residues. Losses at the gene ends were 6 bases for V and 6 bases for J; bases not matched to a gene: 5. The germline V gene encodes CDR1 MDHEN and CDR2 SYDVKM. CDR3 sequence reads: CASSRTGEDEKLFF. CDR3 nucleotides: TGTGCCAGCAGCCGGACAGGGGAAGATGAAAAACTGTTTTTT.

The rearrangement uses TRBV28 and TRBJ2-7, with a tentative D call TRBD1 (7 bases). Germline V CDR1 and CDR2: MDHEN, SYDVKM. The CDR3 length is 17 residues. Trimming left V 4 bases short and J 4 bases short, with 23 bases between. The CDR3 loop is CASSSVRGVPRLYEQYF. CDR3 DNA sequence: TGTGCCAGCAGTTCCGTCAGGGGGGTCCCACGCCTATACGAGCAGTACTTC. Using reference TRBV28 and TRBJ2-7 for the parts outside the CDR3, the full variable domain is DVKVTQSSRYLVKRTGEKVFLECVQDMDHENMFWYRQDPGLGLRLIYFSYDVKMKEKGDIPEGYSVSREKKERFSLILESASTNQTSMYLCASSSVRGVPRLYEQYFGPGTRLTVT.

J is TRBJ1-5 and V is TRBV7-6; TRBD1 matches 7 bases. CDR3 length equals 15 residues. J lost 7 bases, V lost 2 bases, and 8 bases had no gene match. Germline-derived CDR1 and CDR2 are SGHVS and FNYEAQ. The CDR3 sequence: CASSLLEGAGQPQHF. DNA for the CDR3: TGTGCCAGCAGCTTATTGGAGGGGGCAGGGCAGCCCCAGCATTTT.

This clone came up once. The J gene is TRBJ2-7, the V gene TRBV19; 10 bases fit TRBD1. After removal of 6 bases from V and 3 bases from J, the junction contained 8 bases not matched to a gene. CDR1 is LNHDA, CDR2 SQIVND, per germline (reference sequence). The CDR3 length is 15 residues. The CDR3 sequence: CASRARTGGNYEQYF. The CDR3 bases are TGTGCCAGTAGAGCCCGGACAGGGGGGAACTACGAGCAGTACTTC.

The rearrangement uses TRBV7-8 and TRBJ2-7, with 10 nucleotides matching TRBD1. The CDR3 is made up of 20 amino acids. Germline values: CDR1 SGHVS, CDR2 FQNEAQ. V trimming: 0 bases; J trimming: 9 bases; junction bases outside the gene matches: 23. The CDR3 spells CASSLAFRDRGLEHVRGQYF. The CDR3 DNA reads TGTGCCAGCAGCTTAGCGTTTCGCGACAGGGGGCTAGAACACGTACGTGGGCAGTACTTC.

This chain links TRBV7-8 with TRBJ2-1, with 9 bases aligning to TRBD1. The CDR3 extends over 16 amino acids. Germline loops: CDR1 SGHVS, CDR2 FQNEAQ. V lost 2 bases, J lost 5 bases, and 7 bases stayed unmatched. DNA of the CDR3: TGTGCCAGCAGCTTATACTTCCGGACAGGGGACAATGAGCAGTTCTTC. Protein sequence: CASSLYFRTGDNEQFF.

This chain uses TRBV28 with TRBJ2-5, with a weak D call TRBD1 (5 bases). Germline CDR1 and CDR2: MDHEN and SYDVKM. The CDR3 contains 15 residues. Trimming stripped 3 bases from V and 3 bases from J, with 14 bases between. This chain's CDR3 is CASSFGQGMEETQYF. CDR3 nucleotide sequence: TGTGCCAGCAGTTTCGGGCAGGGCATGGAAGAGACCCAGTACTTC.

The rearrangement joins TRBV10-2 to TRBJ1-2, with TRBD1 identical over 7 bases. CDR3 length: 13 residues. Germline values: CDR1 WSHSY, CDR2 SAAADI. Trimming cost V 7 bases and J 2 bases; bases outside gene matches: 4. The DNA for the CDR3 is TGCGCCAGCACCCCAGGGGGGAACTATGGCTACACCTTC. It encodes CASTPGGNYGYTF.

The rearrangement links TRBV19 to TRBJ1-5, with D unclear. This CDR3 region has 13 residues. CDR1 and CDR2 from the germline V gene are LNHDA and SQIVND (reference sequence). Trimming left V 3 bases short and J 5 bases short, with 8 bases between. The CDR3 DNA follows: TGTGCCAGTAGTATTTGGCAGGATCAGCCCCAGCATTTT. Its translation is CASSIWQDQPQHF.

The CDR3: CASSSIQEDTGELFF. CDR3 nucleotides: TGCGCCAGCAGTTCCATCCAGGAGGACACCGGGGAGCTGTTTTTT. This rearrangement joins TRBV5-1 to TRBJ2-2, with D maybe TRBD2 (5 bases). The germline CDR1 and CDR2 sequences are SGHRS and YFSETQ. With 5 bases removed from V and 3 bases from J, the gap between germline ends came to 14 bases. The CDR3 sequence is 15 residues long.

The chain couples TRBV11-1 to TRBJ2-6; 9 bases align to TRBD1. In germline, CDR1 is SGHAT, CDR2 FQDESV (reference sequence). This CDR3 has 17 residues. V trimming: 5 bases; J trimming: 1 base; junction bases outside the gene matches: 6. DNA of the CDR3: TGTGCCAGCAGCCCGGGACAGGGTTTTTCTGGGGCCAACGTCCTGACTTTC. Translated: CASSPGQGFSGANVLTF.

The V gene is TRBV10-3, the J gene TRBJ2-2, with 11 bases fitting TRBD2. Germline V CDR1 and CDR2: ENHRY, SYGVKD. V gave up 2 bases and J gave up 5 bases; unmatched junction bases: 4. The CDR3 sequence is 16 residues long. Here the CDR3 DNA reads TGTGCCATCAGTGAGGGTAGCGGGGGGGCGACCGGGGAGCTGTTTTTT. Amino acid sequence: CAISEGSGGATGELFF.

The J gene is TRBJ1-2, the V gene TRBV19; TRBD1 is a possible D gene (5 bases). Trimming removed 3 bases from V and 2 bases from J, with 16 bases in between. The CDR3 totals 16 residues. Germline loops: CDR1 LNHDA, CDR2 SQIVND (reference sequence). The CDR3 DNA sequence: TGTGCCAGTAGTATGATTAGGGGCCCGGGCAACTATGGCTACACCTTC. This encodes CASSMIRGPGNYGYTF.